The 26 T cell receptor beta chains listed next were all sequenced from one sample in a study of human T cells and chemical hapten exposure. MiXCR was run by TCRdb on the RACE reads, yielding one entry per CDR3 protein. The table includes about 56,000 distinct CDR3 sequences, roughly a tenth detected once. Time point in this sample: patch test 1, 2 weeks after DPC sensitization. This sample's treatment: therapeutic diphenylcyclopropenone sensitization with weekly scalp DPC. This sample comprised whole blood, obtained in connection with sensitization to the hapten diphenylcyclopropenone (DPC). These TCRs come from a woman in her thirties or forties with alopecia areata. Some clones in this sample may be carry-over from other donors' samples.

This clonotype was recorded at least ten times. The chain couples TRBV29-1 to TRBJ2-1; D call uncertain. V dropped 5 bases and J dropped 12 bases, with 14 bases sitting between them. The V gene's germline CDR1 is SQVTM and CDR2 ANQGSEA. This CDR3 contains 11 residues. CDR3 loop: CSVLVSEGQFF. CDR3 DNA: TGCAGCGTTCTCGTCTCCGAAGGGCAGTTCTTC.

In its sample, this clonotype was seen a few times. V usage is TRBV6-1 and J usage is TRBJ2-5; perhaps TRBD2 as D (6 bases). The germline gives CDR1 MNHNS, CDR2 SASEGT. The CDR3 runs 12 residues. DNA of the CDR3: TGTGCTTCGGGCGGGGTCCAAGAGACCCAGTACTTC. As protein: CASGGVQETQYF.

The chain links TRBV20-1 to TRBJ1-1; D is uncertain. Germline loops: CDR1 DFQATT, CDR2 SNEGSKA (reference sequence). The CDR3 covers 14 residues. The CDR3 loop is CRARTQRGGTEAFF. Here the CDR3 DNA reads TGCAGGGCTCGGACGCAACGGGGAGGCACTGAAGCTTTCTTT.

This clonotype was picked up many times. This chain connects TRBV5-1 to TRBJ2-7; D is unclear. Per the germline V gene, CDR1 is SGHRS and CDR2 is YFSETQ. Trimming shortened V by 0 bases and J by 0 bases, and 7 bases separated the two germline ends. The CDR3 contains 14 residues. In nucleotides, the CDR3 is TGCGCCAGCAGCTTGGTGGCGAACTCCTACGAGCAGTACTTC. This encodes CASSLVANSYEQYF.

This clonotype was observed many times. The V call is TRBV13, the J call TRBJ2-1; 8 bases line up with TRBD2. V lost 5 bases and J lost 3; bases outside the gene matches: 12. The CDR3 runs 17 residues. The V gene's germline CDR1 is PRHDT and CDR2 FYEKMQ (reference sequence). The CDR3: CASSLERAGVFYNEQFF. CDR3 sequence (DNA): TGTGCCAGCAGCCTCGAGAGAGCGGGGGTGTTCTACAATGAGCAGTTCTTC. The full variable domain, rest sourced from reference TRBV13 and TRBJ2-1, is AAGVIQSPRHLIKEKRETATLKCYPIPRHDTVYWYQQGPGQDPQFLISFYEKMQSDKGSIPDRFSAQQFSDYHSELNMSSLELGDSALYFCASSLERAGVFYNEQFFGPGTRLTVL.

This clonotype turned up a few times. This chain joins TRBV3-1 and TRBJ2-3; TRBD1 matches at 8 bases. Germline trimming cut 0 bases from V and 2 bases from J; bases unmatched to any gene: 7. This CDR3 region has 17 residues. Germline CDR1 LGHDT, CDR2 YNNKEL (reference sequence). The CDR3: CASSQDFDRGLTDTQYF. The DNA for the CDR3 is TGTGCCAGCAGCCAAGATTTTGACAGGGGTCTCACAGATACGCAGTATTTT.

This clonotype appeared a few times. This chain connects TRBV4-3 to TRBJ2-2; D is ambiguous. CDR3 length equals 14 residues. From germline, CDR1 is LGHNA and CDR2 YSLEER. Trimming left V 0 bases short and J 6 bases short, with 8 bases between. The CDR3 spells CASSQDHSAGELFF. The CDR3 DNA reads TGCGCCAGCAGCCAAGACCACTCGGCCGGGGAGCTGTTTTTT.

The chain employs TRBV9 and TRBJ1-1; TRBD1 is a possible D gene (5 bases). The CDR3 consists of 15 residues. Germline V gene data show CDR1 as SGDLS and CDR2 as YYNGEE. Deletions cut 0 bases from V and 0 bases from J, with 9 bases between. CDR3 region: CASSVAWTMNTEAFF. The DNA for the CDR3 is TGTGCCAGCAGCGTAGCTTGGACAATGAACACTGAAGCTTTCTTT.

This clonotype appeared many times. The chain carries TRBV4-3 and TRBJ2-4; 11 bases map to TRBD1. Unmatched junction bases numbered 1, after V lost 4 bases and J lost 11 bases. The CDR3 runs 12 residues. Germline CDR1 and CDR2: LGHNA and YSLEER. The CDR3 coding sequence is TGCGCCAGCAGCCGGACAGGGGGCTTTCAGTACTTC. The encoded protein is CASSRTGGFQYF.

This clonotype was seen ten or more times. The V and J genes are TRBV30 and TRBJ2-3; no reliable D call. This CDR3 has 15 residues. With 2 bases removed from V and 1 base from J, the gap between germline ends came to 13 bases. Germline CDR1 and CDR2: GTSNPN and SVGIG (reference sequence). The CDR3 DNA reads TGTGCCTGGAGTATAGGACGTCGGGGCACAGATACGCAGTATTTT. This sequence encodes CAWSIGRRGTDTQYF. The variable domain in full, with the rest retrieved from reference TRBV30 and TRBJ2-3, is SQTIHQWPATLVQPVGSPLSLECTVEGTSNPNLYWYRQAAGRGLQLLFYSVGIGQISSEVPQNLSASRPQDRQFILSSKKLLLSDSGFYLCAWSIGRRGTDTQYFGPGTRLTVL.

This clonotype came up many times. This chain joins TRBV5-4 and TRBJ1-1, with a tentative D call TRBD1 (5 bases). Germline-derived CDR1 and CDR2 are SGHNT and YYREEE (reference sequence). This CDR3 has 14 amino acids. Trimming left V 0 bases short and J 2 bases short, with 8 bases between. The CDR3 loop reads CASSLEGDNTEAFF. The CDR3 DNA sequence: TGTGCCAGCAGCTTGGAAGGGGACAACACTGAAGCTTTCTTT.

This clonotype was recorded many times. The CDR3 DNA reads as TGTGCCAGCAGCCAAGGGCAAGGGATCTACGAGCAGTACTTC. This gives the protein CASSQGQGIYEQYF. The chain recombines TRBV3-1 with TRBJ2-7; no clear D. CDR1 is LGHDT and CDR2 is YNNKEL in the germline V gene (reference sequence). Trimming took off 1 base at V and 3 bases at J, with 10 bases between the two ends. The CDR3 is made up of 14 amino acids.

The rearrangement uses TRBV7-9 and TRBJ2-4, with 9 bases lining up with TRBD1. Germline CDR1 SEHNR, CDR2 FQNEAQ (reference sequence). V was pared by 4 bases and J by 0 bases, with 19 bases of the junction left unmatched. There are 21 residues in the CDR3. CDR3 sequence: CASSSTTPTGGRTLAKNIQYF. CDR3 coding DNA: TGTGCCAGCAGCTCCACCACACCTACAGGGGGCCGGACCTTAGCCAAAAACATTCAGTACTTC. The entire variable domain, with the rest obtained from reference TRBV7-9 and TRBJ2-4, is as follows: DTGVSQNPRHKITKRGQNVTFRCDPISEHNRLYWYRQTLGQGPEFLTYFQNEAQLEKSRLLSDRFSAERPKGSFSTLEIQRTEQGDSAMYLCASSSTTPTGGRTLAKNIQYFGAGTRLSVL.

The V gene is TRBV29-1, the J gene TRBJ1-1; 7 nucleotides align to TRBD1. V trimming: 2 bases; J trimming: 4 bases; junction bases outside the gene matches: 4. The CDR3 extends over 13 amino acids. CDR1 and CDR2 (germline): SQVTM, ANQGSEA. The CDR3 region is CSVERGLGTEAFF. The CDR3, as DNA: TGCAGCGTTGAAAGGGGGCTGGGCACTGAAGCTTTCTTT.

This clonotype was picked up many times. The chain has TRBV7-9 and TRBJ1-5; D possibly corresponds to TRBD1 (6 bases). Looked up from germline, CDR1 is SEHNR and CDR2 is FQNEAQ (reference sequence). This CDR3 is built from 19 residues. Between the trimmed V and J ends, which lost 0 bases and 2 bases, there was a span of 20 bases. In DNA form, the CDR3 reads TGTGCCAGCAGCTTAGCTGACTGGGGGGCGGGGATGGGCAATCAGCCCCAGCATTTT. Amino acids: CASSLADWGAGMGNQPQHF.

This clonotype occurred many times. V gene TRBV2 combines with J gene TRBJ1-2; D is unclear. The CDR3 is made up of 14 amino acids. V was pared by 4 bases and J by 1 base, with 10 bases between. The germline CDR1 and CDR2 sequences are SNHLY and FYNNEI. CDR3 nucleotides: TGTGCCAGCAGTGTAGGCAGACTTAACTATGGCTACACCTTC. Its translation: CASSVGRLNYGYTF.

This sequence joins TRBV6-5 and TRBJ2-1; 10 bases are a match to TRBD1. Per germline, CDR1 MNHEY and CDR2 SVGAGI. The CDR3 sequence is 14 residues long. V was clipped by 7 bases and J by 5 bases; unmatched bases: 5. The DNA for the CDR3 is TGTGCCAGCAAGGAGGACAGGGGGAACAATGAGCAGTTCTTC. Translating gives CASKEDRGNNEQFF.

This clonotype was recorded at least ten times. V usage is TRBV15 and J usage is TRBJ1-1; unclear D gene. Germline-derived CDR1 and CDR2 are LNHNV and YYDKDF (reference sequence). Trimming removed 0 bases at V and 0 bases at J, with 5 bases between. This CDR3 comprises 14 residues. CDR3 nucleotides: TGTGCCACCAGCAGAGATGAGATGAACACTGAAGCTTTCTTT. The encoded protein is CATSRDEMNTEAFF.

Ten or more counts support this clonotype. The chain couples TRBV9 to TRBJ1-4; 8 bases align to TRBD1. Losses at the gene ends were 0 bases for V and 7 bases for J; bases not matched to a gene: 5. The germline V gene encodes CDR1 SGDLS and CDR2 YYNGEE. The CDR3 totals 15 residues. This CDR3 reads CASSVGTGSIEKLFF. DNA for the CDR3: TGTGCCAGCAGCGTAGGGACAGGGAGTATTGAAAAACTGTTTTTT.

This clonotype has at least ten counts. The gene calls are TRBV20-1 and TRBJ1-2; D unresolved. The CDR3 runs 10 residues. The germline CDR1 and CDR2 sequences are DFQATT and SNEGSKA (reference sequence). V dropped 5 bases and J dropped 1 base, with 2 bases sitting between them. CDR3 nucleotide sequence: TGCAGTGCTTTTAACTATGGCTACACCTTC. Residues: CSAFNYGYTF.

This clonotype was observed a handful of times. In DNA form, the CDR3 reads TGCGCCAGCAGCCAGGAGGCAACTAGCGGCAACACAGATACGCAGTATTTT. Residues: CASSQEATSGNTDTQYF. This chain links TRBV4-1 with TRBJ2-3; 8 bases are shared with TRBD2. With V trimmed by 3 bases and J by 2 bases, 10 bases remained unmatched. The CDR3 is made up of 17 amino acids. Per germline, CDR1 MGHRA and CDR2 YSYEKL.

This clonotype was counted many times. V gene TRBV7-2 combines with J gene TRBJ1-1; D may be TRBD1 (6 bases). CDR3 length: 14 residues. Germline V gene sequence: CDR1 SGHTA, CDR2 FQGNSA. V was pared by 5 bases and J by 4 bases, with 14 bases between. The CDR3 DNA sequence: TGTGCCAGCAGCGTCAAGAAGGGGGGCACTGAAGCTTTCTTT. Translation gives CASSVKKGGTEAFF.

This sequence joins TRBV2 and TRBJ1-1; TRBD1 matches 8 bases. With 10 bases clipped from V and 1 base from J, the junction kept 8 bases outside the gene matches. Germline lookup yields CDR1 SNHLY and CDR2 FYNNEI. This CDR3 has 14 residues. The CDR3, as DNA: TGTGCCACCTTGCAGGGGGCGACGAACACTGAAGCTTTCTTT. Its protein product is CATLQGATNTEAFF.

This clonotype was counted only a few times. The gene calls are TRBV19 and TRBJ2-1, with D tentatively TRBD1 (6 bases). V was trimmed by 2 bases and J by 3 bases, leaving 11 bases between them. Per the germline V gene, CDR1 is LNHDA and CDR2 is SQIVND (reference sequence). The CDR3 extends over 15 amino acids. CDR3 nucleotides: TGTGCCAGTAGTATATCCCAGGGGAACTACAATGAGCAGTTCTTC. This encodes CASSISQGNYNEQFF.

This clonotype was seen ten or more times. The chain links TRBV12-3 or TRBV12-4 to TRBJ2-7; D is unresolved. With 3 bases removed from V and 2 bases from J, the gap between germline ends came to 8 bases. The length of the CDR3 is 13 residues. The CDR3 sequence: CASSFYRPYEQYF. The CDR3 DNA reads as TGTGCCAGCAGTTTTTATAGACCCTACGAGCAGTACTTC.

The chain joins TRBV20-1 to TRBJ1-5, with TRBD1 identical over 7 bases. The CDR3 consists of 13 residues. The ends lost 5 bases at V and 5 bases at J; junction bases unmatched: 6. The V gene's germline CDR1 is DFQATT and CDR2 SNEGSKA (reference sequence). The CDR3 here is CSAGQALDQPQHF. The CDR3 DNA reads as TGCAGTGCTGGACAGGCCCTTGATCAGCCCCAGCATTTT.